The 10 T cell receptor delta chains below come from one sample, sequenced in a study of gamma-delta T cells after stem cell transplantation. TCRdb called clones anew from the RT-PCR reads with CATT. The data hold about 1,500 delta-chain clones, with roughly 3.7% observed a single time. Sequencing used gamma-delta T cells. These receptors originate from a human donor. It is not recorded whose cells these are; they may come from a transplant donor.

This clone was seen more than once but under ten times. The chain recombines TRDV2 with TRDJ1, with 12 bases that match TRDD3. The V gene end was trimmed by 1 base and the J gene end by 0 bases; junction bases not matched to a gene: 5. This CDR3 is 17 amino acids long. In germline, CDR1 is GEAIGNYY, CDR2 EKD. The CDR3 DNA sequence: TGTGCCTGTGACACACTACTGGGGGATACCGACACCGATAAACTCATCTTT. Amino acids: CACDTLLGDTDTDKLIF.

This clone has a handful of counts. This sequence joins TRDV2 and TRDJ1; 12 bases align to TRDD3. The germline CDR1 and CDR2 sequences are GEAIGNYY and EKD. The CDR3 length is 16 residues. Unmatched junction bases numbered 9, after V lost 3 bases and J lost 5 bases. CDR3 region: CACDAILGDTGDKLIF. The CDR3 DNA reads TGTGCCTGTGACGCCATACTGGGGGATACCGGGGATAAACTCATCTTT.

This clone appeared a few times. The same CDR3 also results from other DNA sequences found in this sample. The CDR3 DNA follows: TGTGCCTGTGACACGCTCACGCTAGGGGATACCGATAAACTCATCTTT. This gives the protein CACDTLTLGDTDKLIF. This chain uses TRDV2 with TRDJ1; tentative D call: TRDD3 (6 bases). CDR3 length: 16 residues. Trimming took off 1 base at V and 2 bases at J, with 16 bases between the two ends. Germline CDR1 is GEAIGNYY and CDR2 is EKD.

This clone occurred a few times. The CDR3 loop reads CACDQLGDEYTDKLIF. As DNA, the CDR3 is TGTGCCTGTGACCAACTGGGGGATGAGTACACCGATAAACTCATCTTT. The chain carries TRDV2 and TRDJ1; 10 positions match TRDD3. Trimming at V came to 3 bases and at J to 0 bases, leaving 6 bases not matched to a gene. The CDR3 consists of 16 residues. Germline loops: CDR1 GEAIGNYY, CDR2 EKD.

The V gene was left uncalled, and the J gene is TRDJ1; the D call in the table, TRDD3, was not verified against the DNA. The CDR3 extends over 20 amino acids. The CDR3 sequence is CACDILPTLNTVGYTDTLIF. CDR3 coding DNA: TGTGCCTGTGACATCCTTCCTACCCTCAATACTGTGGGATACACCGATACACTCATCTTT.

J is TRDJ1 and V is TRDV2; 9 nucleotides align to TRDD3. V was pared by 0 bases and J by 5 bases, with 9 bases of the junction left unmatched. Germline CDR1 reads GEAIGNYY; CDR2 reads EKD. This CDR3 is 16 amino acids long. This chain's CDR3 is CACDTVGDTKRDKLIF. The CDR3 DNA reads TGTGCCTGTGACACCGTTGGGGATACGAAACGGGATAAACTCATCTTT.

The rearrangement joins TRDV2 to TRDJ1; 9 nucleotides line up with TRDD3. CDR1 and CDR2 from the germline V gene are GEAIGNYY and EKD. The length of the CDR3 is 19 residues. V lost 2 bases, J lost 0 bases, and 15 bases stayed unmatched. This chain's CDR3 is CACDNVGGDTRLYTDKLIF. The CDR3 region has the DNA TGTGCCTGTGACAATGTAGGGGGGGATACACGCTTGTACACCGATAAACTCATCTTT.

On this clone itself: This sequence may be a read error, since a much larger clone differs from it by one base. In the same sample, other DNA sequences code for this CDR3. This chain links TRDV2 with TRDJ3; 12 nucleotides align to TRDD3. The CDR3 covers 17 residues. V trimming: 3 bases; J trimming: 7 bases; junction bases outside the gene matches: 6. The germline gives CDR1 GEAIGNYY, CDR2 EKD. CDR3 coding DNA: TGTGCCTGTGACTTACTGGGGGATACCCGAGACACCCGACAGATGTTTTTC. This translates into CACDLLGDTRDTRQMFF.

The chain combines TRDV2 with TRDJ1, with 8 bases aligning to TRDD3. V lost 4 bases, J lost 0 bases, and 6 bases stayed unmatched. CDR1 and CDR2 (germline): GEAIGNYY, EKD. CDR3 length: 15 amino acids. The CDR3 region is CACEKLGVNTDKLIF. The CDR3 DNA is TGTGCCTGTGAAAAACTGGGGGTCAACACCGATAAACTCATCTTT.

Points on this clone: A much larger clone differs from this one at a single base, so this may be a read error. The J gene is TRDJ1, the V gene TRDV2; 7 bases line up with TRDD3. In germline, CDR1 is GEAIGNYY, CDR2 EKD. V dropped 0 bases and J dropped 0; count of bases not matched to a gene: 12. The CDR3 is 18 residues long. The chain's CDR3 is CACDTVSELGTNTDKLIF. As DNA, the CDR3 is TGTGCCTGTGACACCGTTAGCGAACTGGGGACTAACACCGATAAACTCATCTTT.